The source of this TCR beta chain is a study of blood T cells in healthy people across ages. There are 13 residues in the CDR3. With 4 bases removed from V and 1 base from J, the gap between germline ends came to 8 bases. The V gene's germline CDR1 is DFQATT and CDR2 SNEGSKA (reference sequence). Together with a sample-barcoded 5' primer, a J-beta primer mix was included in a second PCR lasting about 7 to 11 cycles. TCRdb processed the 5' RACE reads anew with MiXCR; each CDR3 protein has one entry. The sample lists 650,000 to 700,000 distinct CDR3 sequences; about 32% were seen once. The specimen sequenced was blood. The sequence was obtained from a woman aged 80 or over in good health. The J gene is TRBJ1-5, the V gene TRBV20-1; D unresolved. CDR3 amino acids: CSANLGSNQPQHF. The CDR3 DNA follows: TGCAGTGCTAACCTAGGGAGCAATCAGCCCCAGCATTTT.